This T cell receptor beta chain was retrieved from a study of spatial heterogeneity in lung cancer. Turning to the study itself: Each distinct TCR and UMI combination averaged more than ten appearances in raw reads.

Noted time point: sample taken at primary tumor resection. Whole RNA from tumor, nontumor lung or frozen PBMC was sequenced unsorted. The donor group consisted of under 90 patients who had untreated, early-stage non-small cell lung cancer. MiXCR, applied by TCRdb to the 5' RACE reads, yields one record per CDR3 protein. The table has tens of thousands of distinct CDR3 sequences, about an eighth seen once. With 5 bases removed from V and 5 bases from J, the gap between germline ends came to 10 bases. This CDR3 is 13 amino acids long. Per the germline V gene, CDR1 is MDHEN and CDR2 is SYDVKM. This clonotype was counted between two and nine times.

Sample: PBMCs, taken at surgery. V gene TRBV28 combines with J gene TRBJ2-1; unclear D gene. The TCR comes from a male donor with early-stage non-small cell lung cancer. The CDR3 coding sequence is TGTGCCAGCAGTCCAAGCCGGGACAATGAGCAGTTCTTC. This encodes CASSPSRDNEQFF.